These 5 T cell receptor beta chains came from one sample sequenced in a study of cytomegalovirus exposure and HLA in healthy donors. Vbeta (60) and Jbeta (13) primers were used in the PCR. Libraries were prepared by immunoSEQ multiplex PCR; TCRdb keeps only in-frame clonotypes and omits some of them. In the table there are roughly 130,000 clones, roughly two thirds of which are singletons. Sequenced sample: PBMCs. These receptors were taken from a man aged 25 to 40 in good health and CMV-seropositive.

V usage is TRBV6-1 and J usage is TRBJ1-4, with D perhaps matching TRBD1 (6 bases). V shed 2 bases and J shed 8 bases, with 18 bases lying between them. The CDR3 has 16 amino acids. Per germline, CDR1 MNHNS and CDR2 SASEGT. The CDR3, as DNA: TGTGCCAGCAGTGAACCATCCTGGGGGCCTCGGGAAAAACTGTTTTTT. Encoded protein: CASSEPSWGPREKLFF.

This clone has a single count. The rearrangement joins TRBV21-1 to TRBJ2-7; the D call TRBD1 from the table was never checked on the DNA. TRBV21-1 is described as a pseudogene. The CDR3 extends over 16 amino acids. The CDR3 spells CASSIRTRDRGNEQYF. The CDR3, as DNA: TGTGCCAGCAGCATTCGTACCCGGGACAGGGGCAACGAGCAGTACTTC.

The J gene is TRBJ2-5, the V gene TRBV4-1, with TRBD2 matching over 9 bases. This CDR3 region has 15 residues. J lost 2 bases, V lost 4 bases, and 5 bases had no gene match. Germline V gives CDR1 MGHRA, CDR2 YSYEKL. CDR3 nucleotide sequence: TGCGCCAGCAGCCTGGGACTAGCCCATCAAGAGACCCAGTACTTC. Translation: CASSLGLAHQETQYF.

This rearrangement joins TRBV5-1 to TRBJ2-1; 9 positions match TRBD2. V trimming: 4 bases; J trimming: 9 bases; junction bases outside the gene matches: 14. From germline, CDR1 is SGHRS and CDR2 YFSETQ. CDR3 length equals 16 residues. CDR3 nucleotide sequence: TGCGCCAGCAGCGCGGAACCCCGTAGCGGGAGAGGTGAGCAGTTCTTC. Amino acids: CASSAEPRSGRGEQFF.

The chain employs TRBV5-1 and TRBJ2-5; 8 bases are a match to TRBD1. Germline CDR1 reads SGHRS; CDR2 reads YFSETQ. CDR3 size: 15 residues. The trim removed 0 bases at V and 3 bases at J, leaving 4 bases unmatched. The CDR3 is CASSLAGTGEETQYF. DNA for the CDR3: TGCGCCAGCAGCTTGGCCGGGACAGGTGAAGAGACCCAGTACTTC.